This T cell receptor (beta chain) derives from a study of cytomegalovirus exposure and HLA in healthy donors. Findings of the study overall: An Asian-associated ancestry cluster reportedly showed fewer N-insertions than the approximately 700-donor mean in a later analysis. A few V segments could not be told apart, such as TRBV6-2 and TRBV6-3, and were left out.

The germline V and J ends were trimmed by 2 bases and 0 bases, with 11 bases remaining between them. CDR3 length equals 16 residues. Germline V gene sequence: CDR1 SEHNR, CDR2 FQNEAQ (reference sequence). Vbeta (60) and Jbeta (13) primers were used in the PCR. Repertoires were generated with immunoSEQ multiplex PCR, while TCRdb's copy carries only in-frame clones and drops some. Of fewer than 250,000 clones in the sample, roughly 83% are singletons; the top ten hold approximately 0.4%. On this clone itself: Its antigen is currently unknown.

The clonotype originates from a male donor in good health and CMV-seropositive. The specimen was PBMCs. This chain joins TRBV7-9 and TRBJ1-3; no firm D call. CDR3 loop: CASSLTLYDSGNTIYF. The CDR3 DNA reads TGTGCCAGCAGCTTAACCCTCTACGACTCTGGAAACACCATATATTTT.